One T cell receptor (beta chain) is described in this entry. V was shortened by 3 bases and J by 2 bases, with 9 bases between the two germline ends. Germline V gene sequence: CDR1 LNHDA, CDR2 SQIVND (reference sequence). This CDR3 spans 14 amino acids. The data originate from a study of cytomegalovirus exposure and HLA in healthy donors. Primers for the PCR totalled 60 Vbeta and 13 Jbeta. The protocol was immunoSEQ multiplex PCR, while the TCRdb copy is restricted to in-frame clones and leaves out a portion. The table includes about 160,000 clones, roughly 85% detected once. The specimen was PBMCs. The clonotype was recovered from a woman aged 45-65 years in good health and CMV-seropositive. The V call is TRBV19, the J call TRBJ2-3; no clear D gene. DNA of the CDR3: TGTGCCAGTAGTATCAGGTACTCCACAGATACGCAGTATTTT. The encoded protein is CASSIRYSTDTQYF. Full variable domain (outside the CDR3, taken from reference TRBV19 and TRBJ2-3): DGGITQSPKYLFRKEGQNVTLSCEQNLNHDAMYWYRQDPGQGLRLIYYSQIVNDFQKGDIAEGYSVSREKKESFPLTVTSAQKNPTAFYLCASSIRYSTDTQYFGPGTRLTVL.